This record looks at one T cell receptor beta chain sequence and its context. Libraries were prepared by immunoSEQ multiplex PCR; TCRdb keeps only in-frame clonotypes and omits some of them. Found here are about 91,000 clones, under 90% of them singletons; the top ten hold 6% to 7%. This record belongs to a study of radiation and T cells in renal cell carcinoma. Time point noted: baseline pretreatment blood. Treatment of the sample: 15 Gy SBRT to primary tumor, nephrectomy 4 weeks later. This renal cell carcinoma was of the clear cell type. The clonotype comes from a man aged 60-69 years with renal cell carcinoma. The sequencing here drew on blood, taken from a patient whose treatment included radiotherapy and nephrectomy.

The CDR3: CASSRSLAGVPYEQYF. CDR3 nucleotide sequence: TGTGCCAGCAGCCGCAGTCTAGCGGGAGTACCCTACGAGCAGTACTTC. The chain recombines TRBV7-9 with TRBJ2-7; 10 bases are a match to TRBD2. Germline V gene lookup returns CDR1 SEHNR and CDR2 FQNEAQ (reference sequence). Trimming at V came to 5 bases and at J to 2 bases, leaving 9 bases not matched to a gene. There are 16 residues in the CDR3.